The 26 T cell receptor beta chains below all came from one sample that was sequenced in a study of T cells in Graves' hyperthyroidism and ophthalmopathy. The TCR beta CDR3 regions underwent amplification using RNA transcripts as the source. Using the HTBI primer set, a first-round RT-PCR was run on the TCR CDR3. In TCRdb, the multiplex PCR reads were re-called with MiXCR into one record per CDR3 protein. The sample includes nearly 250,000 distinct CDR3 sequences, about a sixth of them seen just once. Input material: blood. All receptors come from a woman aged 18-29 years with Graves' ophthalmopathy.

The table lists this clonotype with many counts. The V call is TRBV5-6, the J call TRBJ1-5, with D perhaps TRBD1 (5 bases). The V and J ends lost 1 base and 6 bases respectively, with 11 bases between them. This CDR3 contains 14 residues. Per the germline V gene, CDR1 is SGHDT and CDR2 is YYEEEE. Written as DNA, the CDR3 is TGTGCCAGCAGCTTGACTTCCGGGGGTCAGCCCCAGCATTTT. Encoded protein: CASSLTSGGQPQHF.

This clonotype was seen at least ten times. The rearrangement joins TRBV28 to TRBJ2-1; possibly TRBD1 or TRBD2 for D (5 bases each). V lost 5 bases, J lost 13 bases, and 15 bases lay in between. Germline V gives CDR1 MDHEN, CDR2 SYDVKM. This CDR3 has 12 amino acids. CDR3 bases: TGTGCCAGCAGTCCGACCGGGACCTCCCAGTTCTTC. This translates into CASSPTGTSQFF.

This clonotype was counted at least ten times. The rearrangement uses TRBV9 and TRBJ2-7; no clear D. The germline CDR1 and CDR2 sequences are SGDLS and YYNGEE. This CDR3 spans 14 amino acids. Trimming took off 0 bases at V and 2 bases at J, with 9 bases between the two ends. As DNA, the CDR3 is TGTGCCAGCAGCGTAGGGCACAACACCTACGAGCAGTACTTC. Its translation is CASSVGHNTYEQYF.

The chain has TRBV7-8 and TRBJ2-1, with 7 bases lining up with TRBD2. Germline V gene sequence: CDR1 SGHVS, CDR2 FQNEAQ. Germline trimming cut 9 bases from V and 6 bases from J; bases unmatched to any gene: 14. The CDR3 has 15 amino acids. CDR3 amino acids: CASHRLALGPNEQFF. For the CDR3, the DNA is TGTGCCAGTCACCGACTAGCCCTGGGCCCCAATGAGCAGTTCTTC.

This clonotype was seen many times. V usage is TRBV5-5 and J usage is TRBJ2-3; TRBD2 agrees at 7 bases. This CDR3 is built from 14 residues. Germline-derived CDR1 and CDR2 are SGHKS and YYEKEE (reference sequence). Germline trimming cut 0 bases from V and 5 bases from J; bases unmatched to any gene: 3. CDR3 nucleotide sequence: TGTGCCAGCAGCTTGGGTCGGGGGGAAGATACGCAGTATTTT. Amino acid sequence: CASSLGRGEDTQYF.

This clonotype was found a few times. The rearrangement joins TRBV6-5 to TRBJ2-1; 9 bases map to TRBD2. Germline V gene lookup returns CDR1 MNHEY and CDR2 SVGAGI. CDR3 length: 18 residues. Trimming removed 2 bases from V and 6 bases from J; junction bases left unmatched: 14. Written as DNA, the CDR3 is TGTGCCAGCAGTTACCGGGGCGGGAGGGGATTGGTGGGCAATGAGCAGTTCTTC. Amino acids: CASSYRGGRGLVGNEQFF.

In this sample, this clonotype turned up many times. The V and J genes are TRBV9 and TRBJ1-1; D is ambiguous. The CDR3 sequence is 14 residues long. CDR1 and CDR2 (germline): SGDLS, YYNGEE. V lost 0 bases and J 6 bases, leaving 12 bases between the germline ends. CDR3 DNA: TGTGCCAGCAGCGTAGCTTCAGTACCCTCTGAAGCTTTCTTT. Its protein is CASSVASVPSEAFF.

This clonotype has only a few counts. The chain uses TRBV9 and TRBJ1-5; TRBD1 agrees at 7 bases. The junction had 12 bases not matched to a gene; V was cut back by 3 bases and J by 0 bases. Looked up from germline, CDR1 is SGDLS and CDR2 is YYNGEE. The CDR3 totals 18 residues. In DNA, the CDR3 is TGTGCCAGCAGCGAGGGGCAGGGGGGAACTTATAGCAATCAGCCCCAGCATTTT. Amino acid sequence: CASSEGQGGTYSNQPQHF.

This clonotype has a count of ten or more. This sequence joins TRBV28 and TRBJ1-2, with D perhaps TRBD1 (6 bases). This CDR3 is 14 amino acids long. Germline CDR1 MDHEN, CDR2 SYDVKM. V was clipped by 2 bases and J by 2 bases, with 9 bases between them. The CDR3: CASSLRGQNYGYTF. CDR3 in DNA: TGTGCCAGCAGTTTAAGGGGACAAAACTATGGCTACACCTTC.

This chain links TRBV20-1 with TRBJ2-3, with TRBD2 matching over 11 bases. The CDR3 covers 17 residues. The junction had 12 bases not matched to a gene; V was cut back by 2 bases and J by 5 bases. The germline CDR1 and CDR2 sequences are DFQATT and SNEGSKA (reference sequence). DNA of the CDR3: TGCAGTGCTAGACCTTATCTAGCGGGAGGAGGGAAAGATACGCAGTATTTT. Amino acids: CSARPYLAGGGKDTQYF.

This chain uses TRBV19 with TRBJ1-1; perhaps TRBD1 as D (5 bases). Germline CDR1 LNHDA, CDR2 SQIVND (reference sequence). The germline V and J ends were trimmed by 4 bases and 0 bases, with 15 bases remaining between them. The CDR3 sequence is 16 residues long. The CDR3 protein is CASSTLGRGVNTEAFF. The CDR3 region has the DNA TGTGCCAGTAGTACTTTGGGACGGGGAGTGAACACTGAAGCTTTCTTT.

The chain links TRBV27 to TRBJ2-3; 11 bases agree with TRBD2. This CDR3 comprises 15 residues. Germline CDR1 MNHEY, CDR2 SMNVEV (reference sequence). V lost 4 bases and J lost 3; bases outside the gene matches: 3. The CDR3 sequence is CASSSTSGMTDTQYF. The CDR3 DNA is TGTGCCAGCAGTTCGACTAGCGGGATGACAGATACGCAGTATTTT.

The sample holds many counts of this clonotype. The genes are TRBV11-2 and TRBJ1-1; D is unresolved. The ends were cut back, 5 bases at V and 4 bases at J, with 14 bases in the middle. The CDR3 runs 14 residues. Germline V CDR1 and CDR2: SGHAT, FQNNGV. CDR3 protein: CASSPGFASTEAFF. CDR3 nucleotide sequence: TGTGCCAGCAGCCCCGGATTCGCCAGCACTGAAGCTTTCTTT.

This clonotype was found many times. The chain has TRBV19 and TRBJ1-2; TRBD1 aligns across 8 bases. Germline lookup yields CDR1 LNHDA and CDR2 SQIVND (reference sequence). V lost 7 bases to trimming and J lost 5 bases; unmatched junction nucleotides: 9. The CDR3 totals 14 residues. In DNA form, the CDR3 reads TGTGCCAGTACCACTAGAGGACAGGGTTATGGCTACACCTTC. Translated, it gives CASTTRGQGYGYTF.

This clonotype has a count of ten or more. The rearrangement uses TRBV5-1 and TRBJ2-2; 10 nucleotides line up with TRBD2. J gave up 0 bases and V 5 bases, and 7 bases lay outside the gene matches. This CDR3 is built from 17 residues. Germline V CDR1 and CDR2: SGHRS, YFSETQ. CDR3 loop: CASSLLTSGTNTGELFF. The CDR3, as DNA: TGCGCCAGCAGTCTCCTTACTAGCGGGACGAACACCGGGGAGCTGTTTTTT. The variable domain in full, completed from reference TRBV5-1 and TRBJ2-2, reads KAGVTQTPRYLIKTRGQQVTLSCSPISGHRSVSWYQQTPGQGLQFLFEYFSETQRNKGNFPGRFSGRQFSNSRSEMNVSTLELGDSALYLCASSLLTSGTNTGELFFGEGSRLTVL.

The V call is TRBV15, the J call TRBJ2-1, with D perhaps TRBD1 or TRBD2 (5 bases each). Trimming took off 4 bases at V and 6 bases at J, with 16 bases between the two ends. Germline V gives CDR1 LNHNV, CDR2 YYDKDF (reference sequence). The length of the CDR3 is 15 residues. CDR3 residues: CATSMGPSWGNEQFF. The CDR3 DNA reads TGTGCCACCAGCATGGGACCATCGTGGGGCAATGAGCAGTTCTTC.

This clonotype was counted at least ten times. CDR3 sequence reads: CASSQGGGTGELFF. The CDR3 nucleotides read TGTGCCAGCAGCCAAGGGGGGGGCACCGGGGAGCTGTTTTTT. The chain uses TRBV3-1 and TRBJ2-2, with TRBD2 identical over 7 bases. Unmatched junction bases numbered 0, after V lost 1 base and J lost 4 bases. This CDR3 is built from 14 residues. Germline loops: CDR1 LGHDT, CDR2 YNNKEL (reference sequence).

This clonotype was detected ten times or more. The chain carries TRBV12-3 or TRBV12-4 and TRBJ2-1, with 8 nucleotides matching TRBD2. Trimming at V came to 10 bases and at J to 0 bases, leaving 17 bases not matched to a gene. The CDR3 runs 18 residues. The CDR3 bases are TGTGCCACCCAAGGATGGGGCGGGGGGCGAAGCTCCTACAATGAGCAGTTCTTC. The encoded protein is CATQGWGGGRSSYNEQFF.

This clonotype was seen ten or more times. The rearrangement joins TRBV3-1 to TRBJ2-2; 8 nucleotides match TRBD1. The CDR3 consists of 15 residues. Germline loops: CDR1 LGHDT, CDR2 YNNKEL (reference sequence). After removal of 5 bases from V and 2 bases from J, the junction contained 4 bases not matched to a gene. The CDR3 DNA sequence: TGTGCCAGCAGCTACGGACAGGGTAACACCGGGGAGCTGTTTTTT. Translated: CASSYGQGNTGELFF.

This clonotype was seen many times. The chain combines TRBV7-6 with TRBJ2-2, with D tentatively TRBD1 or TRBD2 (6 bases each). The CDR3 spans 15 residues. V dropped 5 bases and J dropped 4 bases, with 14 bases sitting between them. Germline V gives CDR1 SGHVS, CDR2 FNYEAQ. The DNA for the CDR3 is TGTGCCAGCAGCGTAGGAGGGGGATCCACCGGGGAGCTGTTTTTT. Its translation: CASSVGGGSTGELFF.

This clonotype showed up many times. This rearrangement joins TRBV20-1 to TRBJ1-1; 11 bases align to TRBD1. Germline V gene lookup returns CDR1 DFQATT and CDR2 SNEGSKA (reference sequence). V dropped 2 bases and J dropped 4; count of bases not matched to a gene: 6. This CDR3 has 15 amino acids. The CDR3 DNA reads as TGCAGTGCTAGAAGGACCGGACAGGGGGCCACTGAAGCTTTCTTT. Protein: CSARRTGQGATEAFF.

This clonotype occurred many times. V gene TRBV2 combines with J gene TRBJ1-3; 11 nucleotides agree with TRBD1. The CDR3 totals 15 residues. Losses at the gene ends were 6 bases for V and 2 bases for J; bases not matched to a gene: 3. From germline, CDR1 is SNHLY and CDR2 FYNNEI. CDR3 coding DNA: TGTGCCAGCAGGGGGACAGGGGGTCCTGGAAACACCATATATTTT. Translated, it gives CASRGTGGPGNTIYF.

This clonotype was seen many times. CDR3 DNA: TGTGCCAGCAGTCCCGCTTCGATCAATGAGCAGTTCTTC. Residues: CASSPASINEQFF. The chain uses TRBV28 and TRBJ2-1; D is undetermined. This CDR3 has 13 residues. Germline V gene sequence: CDR1 MDHEN, CDR2 SYDVKM. Trimming took off 5 bases at V and 6 bases at J, with 11 bases between the two ends.

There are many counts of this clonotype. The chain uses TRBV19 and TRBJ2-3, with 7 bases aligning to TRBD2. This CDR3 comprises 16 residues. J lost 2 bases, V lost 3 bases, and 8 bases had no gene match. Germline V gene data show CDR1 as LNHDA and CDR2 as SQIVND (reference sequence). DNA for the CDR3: TGTGCCAGTAGTATGGGGAGGGGCAGGACCACAGATACGCAGTATTTT. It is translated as CASSMGRGRTTDTQYF.

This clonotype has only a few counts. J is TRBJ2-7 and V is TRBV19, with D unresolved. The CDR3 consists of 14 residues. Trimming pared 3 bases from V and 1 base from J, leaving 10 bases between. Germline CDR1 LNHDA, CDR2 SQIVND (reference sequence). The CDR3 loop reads CASSMDAGSYEQYF. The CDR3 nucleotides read TGTGCCAGTAGTATGGACGCCGGATCCTACGAGCAGTACTTC.

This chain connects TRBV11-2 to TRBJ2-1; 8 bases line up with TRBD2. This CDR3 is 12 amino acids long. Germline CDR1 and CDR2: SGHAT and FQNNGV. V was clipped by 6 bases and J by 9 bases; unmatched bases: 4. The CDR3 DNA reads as TGTGCCAGCAGATTTAGCGGGATTGAGCAGTTCTTC. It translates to CASRFSGIEQFF.